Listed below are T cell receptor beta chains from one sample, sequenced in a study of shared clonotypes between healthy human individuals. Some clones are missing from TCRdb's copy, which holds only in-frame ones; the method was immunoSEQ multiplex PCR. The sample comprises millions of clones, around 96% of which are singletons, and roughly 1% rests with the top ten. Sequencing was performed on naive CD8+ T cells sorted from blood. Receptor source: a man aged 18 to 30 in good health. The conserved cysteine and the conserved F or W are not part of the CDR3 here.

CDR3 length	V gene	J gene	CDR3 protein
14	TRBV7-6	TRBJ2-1	ASSLSLAGGTNEQF
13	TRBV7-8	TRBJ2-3	ASSSGTSGTDTQY
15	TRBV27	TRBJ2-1	ASSSGELAGGPNEQF
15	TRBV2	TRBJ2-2	ASSEVAGLANTGELF
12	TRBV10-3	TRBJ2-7	AISDKDTTYEQY
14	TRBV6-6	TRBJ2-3	ASSLWGMDSTDTQY
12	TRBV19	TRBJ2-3	ASSIGLGKDTQY
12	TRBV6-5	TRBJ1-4	ASKLGATNEKLF
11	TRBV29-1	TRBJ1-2	SVEATANYGYT
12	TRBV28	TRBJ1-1	ASSFRRGNTEAF
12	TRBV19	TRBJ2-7	ASSIGAASYEQY
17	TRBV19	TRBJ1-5	ASSIDQNDGWTGYQPQH
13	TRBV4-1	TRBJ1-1	ASSQRWFGNTEAF
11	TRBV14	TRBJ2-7	ASSQDRLLEQY